This T cell receptor (beta chain) was observed in a study of T-cell memory formation after mild COVID-19 (dated by TCRdb to about 2021). For the study in its entirety: Most TCR sequence clusters were specific to one of the two donors. In two donors, T-cell clones that expanded and contracted after mild COVID-19 were tracked by sequencing TCRalpha and TCRbeta repertoires over time. Two young, previously healthy adult volunteers made up the cohort, one male and one female. Findings and caveats that apply to the study as a whole: From day 15 to 85, contracting clones showed balanced CD4/CD8 phenotypes, whereas a second wave of clones that expanded from day 15 to 37 leaned towards CD4+. Some responding clones were found in pre-infection memory, which suggests that pre-existing cross-reactive memory T cells took part in the SARS-CoV-2 response. SARS-CoV-2 specificity was not confirmed for the second-wave clones peaking on day 37. Contracting CD4+ clones were located mainly in the CM and EM memory subsets, whereas CD8+ clones were found to be enriched in EMRA. Only a couple of mild cases were covered in the study, and larger cohorts including severe cases with pre-infection samples were considered necessary.

The listed sequencing device is Illumina NovaSeq 6000. Using 5'RACE with constant-segment primers, TCRalpha and TCRbeta cDNA libraries were constructed, with sample barcodes and unique molecular identifiers added in the process. RNA was extracted from every sample with Trizol reagent. The libraries were amplified in two PCR steps, and the second step added a second sample barcode and Illumina TruSeq adapters. Sequencing of libraries was performed on an Illumina NovaSeq with 2 x 150 bp paired-end reads. In the source study's methods: Demultiplexing of reads and collapsing into UMI-guided consensus sequences were performed with migec v1.2.7. Using mixcr v2.1.11, UMI consensuses were aligned to TRA and TRB V and J templates and then assembled into clonotypes. A clonotype was counted as expanded or contracted only if both edgeR and NoisET called the change significant, with noise models trained on biological replicates. For edgeR calls, the cutoffs were a false discovery rate-adjusted p below 0.01 and a log2 fold-change threshold of 1. As an exploratory analysis of dynamics, PCA with hierarchical clustering was applied to max-normalized trajectories of the 1000 most abundant clonotypes. Each responding clone was given a CD4 or CD8 phenotype based on the CD4+ and CD8+ repertoires, which had been sequenced separately. TCRdb reworked the public reads: Q25 trimming with fastp, MiXCR clone assembly, productive beta chains retained. Merged by CDR3 protein, the rows form single entries marked with the most common genes and DNA. These V and J calls originate from TCRdb's pipeline instead of the authors' own analysis. This sample lists 300,000 to 400,000 distinct CDR3 sequences; around 27% were detected once. The top ten clones comprise roughly 13% of the sample.

Ficoll-Paque density gradient centrifugation was used to isolate PBMCs. Compared with germline, V lacks 2 bases and J lacks 2 bases; bases without a gene match: 3. CDR1 and CDR2, per the germline V gene, are SGDLS and YYNGEE. Taken from cysteine to phenylalanine, the CDR3 has 15 residues. Only the CDR3 DNA is retained, 45 bases long and in frame from the first base. In regard to this clonotype: There is no known antigen for this receptor. Per-base qualities were not stored, and no clone one base away is much larger.

This sequence uses TRBV9 and TRBJ2-3; TRBD1 aligns with 9 central bases. Sequencing used PBMCs or a T cell subset sorted from them (not recorded which). The receptor was isolated from an adult woman who had mild COVID-19 (a few samples of this study predate the infection). The sample titles of this study are shuffled in the database, so cell type and time point are left out; the donor was told from shared clones. The CDR3 loop reads CASSVGDRDTDTQYF. The DNA reads as follows: TGTGCCAGCAGCGTTGGGGACAGGGACACAGATACGCAGTATTTT.